The 4 T cell receptor beta chains reported below all come from one sample, sequenced in a study of T cells in localized non-small cell lung cancer. The data were produced by immunoSEQ multiplex PCR, yet TCRdb's version contains in-frame clones alone and is incomplete. Among some 16,000 clones listed, more than 75% were seen once. The sequencing here drew on peripheral blood, taken before any cancer treatment. The receptors stem from a male donor older than 55 with stage I lung adenocarcinoma.

The chain employs TRBV7-9 and TRBJ1-3, with TRBD1 as a possible D gene (6 bases). Germline V gives CDR1 SEHNR, CDR2 FQNEAQ (reference sequence). The CDR3 covers 15 residues. Trimming cost V 4 bases and J 0 bases, with 10 bases left between them. The CDR3 spells CASSSLDSSGNTIYF. CDR3 DNA: TGTGCCAGCAGCTCTTTGGACAGCTCTGGAAACACCATATATTTT.

This clone was observed a few times. CDR3 nucleotides: TGTGCCAGCAGCCCGAAAGGTCTATGGACCCTCTATGGCTACACCTTC. This codes for CASSPKGLWTLYGYTF. The V call is TRBV7-2, the J call TRBJ1-2; no clear D. The V end was cut by 5 bases, the J end by 4 bases, with 20 bases between. This CDR3 has 16 residues. Germline V gene data show CDR1 as SGHTA and CDR2 as FQGNSA.

CDR3 DNA sequence: TGTGCCAGCAGCTTAGGTGTGATCGCTGAGACCCAGTACTTC. It is translated as CASSLGVIAETQYF. J is TRBJ2-5 and V is TRBV11-2; D not resolved. The length of the CDR3 is 14 residues. Germline CDR1 and CDR2: SGHAT and FQNNGV. V lost 1 base and J lost 5, with 11 bases in between.

The gene calls are TRBV4-3 and TRBJ1-3; no reliable D call. Between the trimmed V and J ends, which lost 0 bases and 6 bases, there was a span of 3 bases. Germline V gene lookup returns CDR1 LGHNA and CDR2 YSLEER. The CDR3 has 12 residues. CDR3 sequence reads: CASSQDSNTIYF. DNA for the CDR3: TGCGCCAGCAGCCAAGATTCAAACACCATATATTTT.